This T cell receptor beta chain originates from a study of CD8 T cells in Susac syndrome. CDR3 length equals 16 residues. V lost 1 base and J lost 0; bases outside the gene matches: 3. In germline, CDR1 is LNHDA, CDR2 SQIVND (reference sequence). Sequencing of TCR beta drew on CD8+ and CD4+ T cells from blood. Reverse transcription of about 0.5 to 1 ug RNA used random hexamers. One entry per CDR3 protein results from TCRdb running MiXCR on the immunoSEQ multiplex PCR reads. The table has about 130,000 distinct CDR3 sequences, about 90% seen once; the top ten hold around 0.24%. The V gene is TRBV19, the J gene TRBJ2-1, with TRBD2 identical over 7 bases. Sample: CD8+ T cells from PBMCs. The source is a human donor with multiple sclerosis. CDR3 in DNA: TGTGCCAGTAGTATAGTTGGGACTATCTCCTACAATGAGCAGTTCTTC. This sequence encodes CASSIVGTISYNEQFF.